One sample yielded the 13 T cell receptor beta chains listed below, sequenced in a study of T cells in women clearing cervical HPV infection. Using immunoSEQ multiplex PCR, the repertoire was profiled, and TCRdb retains in-frame clones only, with some absent. Here the sample table reports tens of thousands of clones. Sequenced material: blood buffy coat. These receptors all stem from a woman between 18 and 69 years old with a cervical HPV16 infection that either progressed to CIN3+ or cleared (not recorded which).

CDR3 amino acids: CASSSASSGNTEAFF. The sequenced part of the CDR3 DNA is TGTGCCAGTAGTTCGGCGTCGAGCGGGAACACTGAA. This chain links TRBV19 with TRBJ1-1; D remains unclear. Sequencing ends 3 residues short of the CDR3 end; the germline J gene provides the rest. V was cut by 5 bases and J by 1 base, with 14 bases left in between. The CDR3 is made up of 15 amino acids. Per germline, CDR1 LNHDA and CDR2 SQIVND (reference sequence). Full variable domain (remainder filled in from reference TRBV19 and TRBJ1-1): DGGITQSPKYLFRKEGQNVTLSCEQNLNHDAMYWYRQDPGQGLRLIYYSQIVNDFQKGDIAEGYSVSREKKESFPLTVTSAQKNPTAFYLCASSSASSGNTEAFFGQGTRLTVV.

CDR3 DNA, as far as it was read: TGCGCCAGCAGCCGGACGGACAGGGCAGGCCAGCCC. Translating it yields CASSRTDRAGQP. In full, the CDR3 reads CASSRTDRAGQPQHF. The chain carries TRBV4-1 and TRBJ1-5; 8 bases line up with TRBD1. From the germline J gene comes the end of the CDR3, since the read stops 3 residues before it. This CDR3 comprises 15 residues. Germline V lookup: CDR1 MGHRA, CDR2 YSYEKL. Unmatched junction bases numbered 9, after V lost 4 bases and J lost 7 bases.

Regarding this clone: Read sequence stops 3 residues before the CDR3 end, and the germline J gene provides the missing end. J is TRBJ2-5 and V is TRBV19; 16 bases map to TRBD2. V lost 8 bases, J lost 5 bases, and 17 bases stayed unmatched. The CDR3 spans 19 residues. Per germline, CDR1 LNHDA and CDR2 SQIVND (reference sequence). CDR3 DNA, as far as it was read: TGTGCCAGTGGCAACATTGGGACTAGCGGGGGGGCCCGAGGGGAGACC. Translation gives CASGNIGTSGGARGET. The full CDR3 reads CASGNIGTSGGARGETQYF.

A word on this clone: The CDR3 is cut off 3 residues early in the read; its end comes from the germline J gene. The rearrangement links TRBV7-7 to TRBJ2-3; 8 bases agree with TRBD2. The CDR3 is 15 amino acids. Germline-derived CDR1 and CDR2 are SSHAT and FNYEAQ (reference sequence). This CDR3 is CASSFGGGWQETQYF. CDR3 bases read: TGTGCCAGCAGCTTCGGGGGGGGGTGGCAAGAGACG.

Points on this clone: The read ends 3 residues before the CDR3 terminus; that terminus is restored from the germline J gene. The rearrangement links TRBV7-3 to TRBJ2-5, with D possibly being TRBD2 (6 bases). Germline CDR1 is SGHTA and CDR2 is FQGTGA. The CDR3 totals 14 residues. V gave up 5 bases and J gave up 2 bases, with 12 bases separating them. The CDR3 sequence: CASSPVGGQETQYF. Incomplete CDR3 DNA: TGTGCCAGCAGCCCCGTCGGGGGTCAAGAGACC.

The chain's CDR3 is CSARSGLQFNEQFF. The CDR3 DNA, read in part, is TGCAGTGCTAGGTCGGGACTCCAGTTTAATGAG. The V call is TRBV20-1, the J call TRBJ2-1, with D possibly TRBD2 on 6 matching bases. Sequencing ends 3 residues short of the CDR3 end; the germline J gene provides the rest. This CDR3 spans 14 amino acids. With 3 bases removed from V and 7 bases from J, the gap between germline ends came to 16 bases. Germline lookup yields CDR1 DFQATT and CDR2 SNEGSKA (reference sequence).

For this clone: The read ends 3 residues before the CDR3 terminus; that terminus is restored from the germline J gene. The V and J genes are TRBV5-1 and TRBJ2-2; perhaps TRBD2 as D (6 bases). V dropped 1 base and J dropped 5 bases, with 12 bases sitting between them. CDR1 SGHRS and CDR2 YFSETQ come from the germline V gene. This CDR3 is built from 15 residues. The sequenced part of the CDR3 DNA is TGCGCCAGCAGCTTGAGTGTTGGGGGGACCGGGGAG. Amino acid sequence: CASSLSVGGTGE. The whole CDR3 is CASSLSVGGTGELFF.

In regard to this clone: The read halts 3 residues ahead of the CDR3 end, with the missing end drawn from the germline J gene. The chain has TRBV2 and TRBJ2-7, with 11 bases identical to TRBD1. The CDR3 is made up of 14 amino acids. The germline V gene encodes CDR1 SNHLY and CDR2 FYNNEI. V was clipped by 4 bases and J by 6 bases; unmatched bases: 5. This CDR3 is CASSARDRGGEQYF. The part of the CDR3 DNA that was read is TGTGCCAGCAGTGCCCGGGACAGGGGGGGCGAG.

To note about this clone: The read stops 3 residues short of the end of the CDR3; the missing end is completed from the germline J gene. V gene TRBV20-1 combines with J gene TRBJ2-3, with D unclear. V dropped 8 bases and J dropped 5 bases, with 17 bases sitting between them. Per germline, CDR1 DFQATT and CDR2 SNEGSKA (reference sequence). The CDR3 consists of 13 residues. CDR3 sequence: CSPIPPEGDTQYF. The CDR3 DNA, read in part, is TGCAGTCCTATCCCCCCAGAAGGAGATACG.

The covered CDR3 bases are TGTGCCAGTAACCGCAGGGAGGGCCCTGGCGAG. It specifies CASNRREGPGE. The whole CDR3 reads CASNRREGPGEQYF. The chain combines TRBV19 with TRBJ2-7; 7 nucleotides agree with TRBD2. The read ends 3 residues early relative to the CDR3; the germline J gene fills the gap. CDR3 size: 14 residues. The trim removed 7 bases at V and 6 bases at J, leaving 12 bases unmatched. Per the germline V gene, CDR1 is LNHDA and CDR2 is SQIVND (reference sequence). The whole variable domain, filled in from reference TRBV19 and TRBJ2-7, reads DGGITQSPKYLFRKEGQNVTLSCEQNLNHDAMYWYRQDPGQGLRLIYYSQIVNDFQKGDIAEGYSVSREKKESFPLTVTSAQKNPTAFYLCASNRREGPGEQYFGPGTRLTVT.

Notes on this clone: The read terminates 3 residues before the CDR3 end, so the remaining end is supplied by the germline J gene. The gene calls are TRBV7-6 and TRBJ2-7; the match to TRBD1 covers 8 bases. Germline lookup yields CDR1 SGHVS and CDR2 FNYEAQ. The ends lost 5 bases at V and 3 bases at J; junction bases unmatched: 12. The CDR3 totals 16 residues. CDR3 DNA (partial): TGTGCCAGCAGCCTCGACGACAGGGGAGGTCTCTACGAG. Translated, it gives CASSLDDRGGLYE. The entire CDR3 protein reads CASSLDDRGGLYEQYF.

On this clone itself: The CDR3 end falls 3 residues outside the read, so it is completed with the germline J gene. The chain links TRBV5-1 to TRBJ2-1, with 12 bases aligning to TRBD2. The CDR3 has 15 residues. CDR1 is SGHRS, CDR2 YFSETQ, per germline. After removal of 2 bases from V and 6 bases from J, the junction contained 3 bases not matched to a gene. The CDR3 DNA, read in part, is TGCGCCAGCAGCTTCTCTAGCGGGGGGGGCAATGAG. It is translated as CASSFSSGGGNE. The CDR3 as a whole reads CASSFSSGGGNEQFF.

Worth noting for this clone: The read comes to an end 3 residues before the CDR3 does, leaving the germline J gene to fill in the end. The J gene is TRBJ2-2, the V gene TRBV2; no clear D gene. The CDR3 spans 13 residues. CDR1 is SNHLY, CDR2 FYNNEI, per germline. The V and J ends lost 7 bases and 4 bases respectively, with 10 bases between them. CDR3 sequence: CASTLGSTGELFF. The covered CDR3 bases are TGTGCCAGCACTCTAGGAAGCACCGGGGAG.